These 30 T cell receptor beta chains were all obtained from the same sample, sequenced in a study of cytomegalovirus exposure and HLA in healthy donors. With 60 Vbeta and 13 Jbeta primers, the PCR was carried out. The assay was immunoSEQ multiplex PCR, and TCRdb's table has in-frame clones only and misses some. This table holds around 170,000 clones, roughly 80% found once. Source material: PBMCs. These receptors were obtained from a man aged 40-55 years in good health and CMV-seropositive.

The rearrangement joins TRBV18 to TRBJ1-1; D gene ambiguous. The CDR3 is made up of 15 amino acids. Germline values: CDR1 KGHSH, CDR2 LQKENI. Trimming took 5 bases from V and 1 from J, leaving 14 bases between them. CDR3 bases: TGTGCCAGCTCAAAGAATCCTACCTGGAACACTGAAGCTTTCTTT. It is translated as CASSKNPTWNTEAFF.

This rearrangement joins TRBV5-8 to TRBJ1-4, with D tentatively TRBD1 (5 bases). The V gene lost 4 bases and the J gene lost 8 bases, with 12 bases spanning the gap. The CDR3 loop spans 13 amino acids. The germline gives CDR1 SGHTS, CDR2 YDEGEE. CDR3 DNA: TGTGCCAGCAGCGCACGGGGGGAGGAAAAACTGTTTTTT. This sequence encodes CASSARGEEKLFF.

The chain carries TRBV10-3 and TRBJ2-5; 10 bases fit TRBD1. This CDR3 region has 15 residues. V dropped 0 bases and J dropped 11; count of bases not matched to a gene: 9. CDR1 and CDR2 (germline): ENHRY, SYGVKD. The CDR3: CAISESGTGAVEQYF. The CDR3 DNA is TGTGCCATCAGTGAGTCCGGGACAGGGGCTGTGGAGCAGTACTTC.

The chain carries TRBV5-1 and TRBJ2-7; unclear D gene. V lost 0 bases, J lost 7 bases, and 11 bases lay in between. CDR3 length: 13 amino acids. CDR1 and CDR2 from the germline V gene are SGHRS and YFSETQ. As DNA, the CDR3 is TGCGCCAGCAGCTTGGGCGGATCACGGGAGCAGTACTTC. Translated: CASSLGGSREQYF.

This sequence joins TRBV7-6 and TRBJ1-4, with unresolved D. Germline lookup yields CDR1 SGHVS and CDR2 FNYEAQ. Trimming shortened V by 3 bases and J by 8 bases, and 10 bases separated the two germline ends. The CDR3 runs 13 residues. DNA for the CDR3: TGTGCCAGCAGCTTGTGGCCTCGAGAAAAACTGTTTTTT. As protein: CASSLWPREKLFF.

This chain joins TRBV5-1 and TRBJ1-2, with D possibly being TRBD1 (6 bases). Trimming took off 3 bases at V and 2 bases at J, with 11 bases between the two ends. CDR3 length: 14 residues. Germline CDR1 SGHRS, CDR2 YFSETQ. CDR3 DNA: TGCGCCAGCAGCTGGGGACAAACGAACTATGGCTACACCTTC. It codes for CASSWGQTNYGYTF.

The rearrangement uses TRBV7-9 and TRBJ2-7, with TRBD2 matching 14 bases. This CDR3 region has 17 residues. The J segment lost 0 bases and the V segment lost 3 bases, leaving 4 bases of the junction unmatched. Germline loops: CDR1 SEHNR, CDR2 FQNEAQ (reference sequence). The CDR3 DNA is TGTGCCAGCAGCTTGGGGGGACTAGCGGGGGACTCCTACGAGCAGTACTTC. The encoded protein is CASSLGGLAGDSYEQYF.

The chain links TRBV5-1 to TRBJ2-7; a weak D match, TRBD1 (5 bases). The CDR3 length is 13 residues. Trimming left V 1 base short and J 6 bases short, with 11 bases between. The germline gives CDR1 SGHRS, CDR2 YFSETQ. CDR3 DNA: TGCGCCAGCAGCTTGAACAGGAACGGCGAGCAGTACTTC. Amino acid sequence: CASSLNRNGEQYF.

This chain joins TRBV19 and TRBJ1-4; D unresolved. Trimming removed 1 base at V and 7 bases at J, with 13 bases between. The CDR3 consists of 15 residues. Germline V gives CDR1 LNHDA, CDR2 SQIVND (reference sequence). The CDR3 loop is CASSIVWGAAEKLFF. In DNA form, the CDR3 reads TGTGCCAGTAGTATAGTCTGGGGAGCGGCTGAAAAACTGTTTTTT.

CDR3 nucleotides: TGTGCCAGCACCAGGGACAGGGGGGAGGATGGCTACACCTTC. Its translation is CASTRDRGEDGYTF. The V gene is TRBV27, the J gene TRBJ1-2; 11 bases fit TRBD1. V lost 7 bases and J lost 6; bases outside the gene matches: 7. Germline V gives CDR1 MNHEY, CDR2 SMNVEV (reference sequence). The length of the CDR3 is 14 residues.

In nucleotides, the CDR3 is TGTGCCAGCAGCTTAGGGGGACAGGCCGCGAACACCGGGGAGCTGTTTTTT. It is translated as CASSLGGQAANTGELFF. The genes are TRBV7-6 and TRBJ2-2; 8 nucleotides agree with TRBD1. J was trimmed by 0 bases and V by 1 base; bases with no gene match: 4. This CDR3 comprises 17 residues. The germline CDR1 and CDR2 sequences are SGHVS and FNYEAQ.

The chain couples TRBV11-3 to TRBJ2-2, with D perhaps matching TRBD1 (7 bases). Looked up from germline, CDR1 is SGHNT and CDR2 is YENEEA. CDR3 length equals 13 residues. Trimming removed 5 bases from V and 6 bases from J, with 10 bases in between. As DNA, the CDR3 is TGTGCCAGCAGCCGGAGGGGGCCCGGGGAGCTGTTTTTT. Its protein product is CASSRRGPGELFF.

The CDR3 is CASSVSRDSSSYEQYF. The CDR3 DNA sequence: TGCGCCAGCAGCGTTTCACGGGACAGCAGCTCCTACGAGCAGTACTTC. The chain employs TRBV5-1 and TRBJ2-7; 7 bases agree with TRBD1. The junction had 10 bases not matched to a gene; V was cut back by 4 bases and J by 0 bases. The CDR3 spans 16 residues. The germline gives CDR1 SGHRS, CDR2 YFSETQ.

The V call is TRBV6-5, the J call TRBJ2-5; D remains ambiguous. Germline V gives CDR1 MNHEY, CDR2 SVGAGI. The CDR3 spans 15 residues. V was trimmed by 5 bases and J by 2 bases, leaving 15 bases between them. CDR3 residues: CASSNGWAFQETQYF. The CDR3 DNA reads as TGTGCCAGCAGTAACGGCTGGGCCTTTCAAGAGACCCAGTACTTC.

The rearrangement joins TRBV5-5 to TRBJ1-1; TRBD1 is a possible D gene (5 bases). CDR3 length: 14 residues. Germline loops: CDR1 SGHKS, CDR2 YYEKEE (reference sequence). Between the trimmed V and J ends, which lost 6 bases and 0 bases, there was a span of 12 bases. CDR3 in DNA: TGTGCCAGCACTCGCGGGGGGTTGAACACTGAAGCTTTCTTT. This sequence encodes CASTRGGLNTEAFF.

The rearrangement links TRBV6-1 to TRBJ1-5; D gene unclear. There are 14 residues in the CDR3. Trimming shortened V by 2 bases and J by 6 bases, and 11 bases separated the two germline ends. Germline assignment: CDR1 MNHNS and CDR2 SASEGT. The CDR3 here is CASSELRGPQPQHF. DNA for the CDR3: TGTGCCAGCAGTGAACTGAGAGGGCCTCAGCCCCAGCATTTT.

The rearrangement joins TRBV11-1 to TRBJ2-7; 9 bases map to TRBD1. From germline, CDR1 is SGHAT and CDR2 FQDESV (reference sequence). J was trimmed by 3 bases and V by 6 bases; bases with no gene match: 12. The CDR3 has 16 residues. CDR3: CASSSSGQGRGYEQYF. CDR3 sequence (DNA): TGTGCCAGCAGTTCCTCCGGACAGGGGAGAGGCTACGAGCAGTACTTC. The variable domain in full, completed from reference TRBV11-1 and TRBJ2-7, reads EAEVAQSPRYKITEKSQAVAFWCDPISGHATLYWYRQILGQGPELLVQFQDESVVDDSQLPKDRFSAERLKGVDSTLKIQPAELGDSAMYLCASSSSGQGRGYEQYFGPGTRLTVT.

J is TRBJ2-7 and V is TRBV6-5, with D possibly being TRBD1 (6 bases). This CDR3 has 14 amino acids. Trimming took off 5 bases at V and 4 bases at J, with 15 bases between the two ends. The germline CDR1 and CDR2 sequences are MNHEY and SVGAGI. CDR3 DNA sequence: TGTGCCAGCAGTCGAGGACAGCCCCGATACGAGCAGTACTTC. Its translation is CASSRGQPRYEQYF.

This rearrangement joins TRBV5-4 to TRBJ1-1, with D tentatively TRBD1 (6 bases). The CDR3 is 14 residues long. Deletions cut 4 bases from V and 4 bases from J, with 14 bases between. The germline CDR1 and CDR2 sequences are SGHNT and YYREEE (reference sequence). The CDR3 sequence is CASSGNQGITEAFF. The CDR3 nucleotides are TGTGCCAGCAGCGGAAATCAGGGGATCACTGAAGCTTTCTTT.

The chain employs TRBV6-5 and TRBJ2-5, with 7 bases aligning to TRBD2. The V and J ends lost 5 bases and 2 bases, in that order; junction bases with no gene match: 5. Germline CDR1 reads MNHEY; CDR2 reads SVGAGI. This CDR3 is 14 amino acids long. The CDR3 loop reads CASSLLAEQETQYF. The CDR3 DNA follows: TGTGCCAGCAGTCTTCTAGCGGAACAAGAGACCCAGTACTTC.

In this sample, this clone turned up a few times. The chain carries TRBV7-8 and TRBJ2-2, with 10 bases matching TRBD1. The CDR3 has 16 residues. Germline V gives CDR1 SGHVS, CDR2 FQNEAQ. Trimming at V came to 5 bases and at J to 5 bases, leaving 8 bases not matched to a gene. This CDR3 is CASSQGTGVRTGELFF. The CDR3 DNA sequence: TGTGCCAGCAGCCAGGGGACAGGGGTGAGGACCGGGGAGCTGTTTTTT.

The rearrangement links TRBV30 to TRBJ1-4; possible D gene TRBD1, 6 bases. V was trimmed by 4 bases and J by 8 bases, leaving 11 bases between them. The CDR3 is 12 residues long. Germline V gene sequence: CDR1 GTSNPN, CDR2 SVGIG (reference sequence). DNA of the CDR3: TGTGCCTGGACCAGGGGAGAGGAAAAACTGTTTTTT. It encodes CAWTRGEEKLFF.

This clone appeared a few times. The junction and the germline gene differ at one end; a read error may be behind it. The gene calls are TRBV5-6 and TRBJ2-7; TRBD2 agrees at 14 bases. Per germline, CDR1 SGHDT and CDR2 YYEEEE. CDR3 size: 15 residues. The chain's CDR3 is CASSFPGLAGGHLDF. For the CDR3, the DNA is TGTGCCAGCAGCTTCCCCGGACTAGCGGGGGGACACCTTGACTTC.

V is TRBV5-8 and J is TRBJ2-5, with D unclear. The J call may be mistaken, given a closer DNA end match to TRBJ2-7. Germline V lookup: CDR1 SGHTS, CDR2 YDEGEE. The CDR3 totals 12 residues. Here the CDR3 DNA reads TGTGCCAGCAGCTTGGATCGCTACGAGCAGTACTTC. Amino acid sequence: CASSLDRYEQYF.

The chain links TRBV23-1 to TRBJ2-6; possible D gene TRBD1, 5 bases. TRBV23-1 is recorded as an ORF, its role being uncertain. Trimming shortened V by 8 bases and J by 2 bases, and 16 bases separated the two germline ends. The CDR3 is made up of 16 amino acids. Here the CDR3 DNA reads TGCGCCAGCCCCTCCTCGCAGGGCCCTGGGGCCAACGTCCTGACTTTC. It codes for CASPSSQGPGANVLTF.

The chain employs TRBV4-3 and TRBJ2-1, with 16 bases fitting TRBD2. This CDR3 has 20 amino acids. The trim removed 0 bases at V and 4 bases at J, leaving 9 bases unmatched. Germline CDR1 LGHNA, CDR2 YSLEER. CDR3 sequence (DNA): TGCGCCAGCAGCCAAGATAGGGGACTAGCGGGGGGGCTCGTTTACAATGAGCAGTTCTTC. Protein product: CASSQDRGLAGGLVYNEQFF.

This chain links TRBV27 with TRBJ2-7; D perhaps matches TRBD1 (5 bases). From germline, CDR1 is MNHEY and CDR2 SMNVEV (reference sequence). CDR3 length: 14 residues. Trimming took 6 bases from V and 2 from J, leaving 14 bases between them. The CDR3 protein is CASRKTVTTYEQYF. DNA for the CDR3: TGTGCCAGCAGGAAGACAGTTACTACCTACGAGCAGTACTTC.

The rearrangement links TRBV30 to TRBJ2-3; 8 positions agree with TRBD2. V was clipped by 1 base and J by 5 bases; unmatched bases: 8. This CDR3 contains 15 residues. Germline assignment: CDR1 GTSNPN and CDR2 SVGIG (reference sequence). Here the CDR3 reads CAWSAFGTRGDTQYF. Written as DNA, the CDR3 is TGTGCCTGGAGTGCCTTTGGGACTAGAGGAGATACGCAGTATTTT.

The sample holds one count of this clone. The chain employs TRBV5-1 and TRBJ1-4; no definite D call. CDR3 size: 14 residues. V lost 4 bases and J 12 bases, leaving 19 bases between the germline ends. Germline V CDR1 and CDR2: SGHRS, YFSETQ. CDR3 amino acids: CASSVTLSQRELFF. CDR3 sequence (DNA): TGCGCCAGCAGCGTGACCCTGTCACAACGGGAACTGTTTTTT.

The CDR3 is CASSLRGASGYTF. CDR3 DNA: TGTGCCAGCAGCTTACGGGGGGCCAGTGGCTACACCTTC. The chain carries TRBV7-3 and TRBJ1-2, with D possibly TRBD1 on 6 matching bases. Germline CDR1 is SGHTA and CDR2 is FQGTGA. V shed 2 bases and J shed 7 bases, with 11 bases lying between them. The CDR3 is 13 amino acids.